This T cell receptor beta chain was sequenced for a study of cytomegalovirus exposure and HLA in healthy donors. This clone showed up just once. Its target is unknown. Measured with immunoSEQ multiplex PCR; TCRdb has only the in-frame clones, and not every one. The repertoire holds almost 200,000 clones, with around 80% as singletons. CDR1 is SGHRS and CDR2 is YFSETQ in the germline V gene. The CDR3 length is 16 residues. V trimming: 5 bases; J trimming: 0 bases; junction bases outside the gene matches: 6. General observations from the study: The authors enumerated 150 to 200 TCR beta chains as linked to cytomegalovirus. There were a few CMV-associated chains whose specificity for CMV antigens was confirmed in vitro.

The donors were members of the validation cohort comprising 100 to 150 subjects, separate from the approximately 700-subject first cohort. The chain uses TRBV5-1 and TRBJ2-2, with TRBD2 identical over 8 bases. The sample taken for sequencing was PBMCs. The sequence was collected from a woman aged 30 to 39 in good health and CMV-seronegative. In DNA form, the CDR3 reads TGCGCCAGCAGTAGGGCGGGAGGTACGAACACCGGGGAGCTGTTTTTT. This translates into CASSRAGGTNTGELFF.